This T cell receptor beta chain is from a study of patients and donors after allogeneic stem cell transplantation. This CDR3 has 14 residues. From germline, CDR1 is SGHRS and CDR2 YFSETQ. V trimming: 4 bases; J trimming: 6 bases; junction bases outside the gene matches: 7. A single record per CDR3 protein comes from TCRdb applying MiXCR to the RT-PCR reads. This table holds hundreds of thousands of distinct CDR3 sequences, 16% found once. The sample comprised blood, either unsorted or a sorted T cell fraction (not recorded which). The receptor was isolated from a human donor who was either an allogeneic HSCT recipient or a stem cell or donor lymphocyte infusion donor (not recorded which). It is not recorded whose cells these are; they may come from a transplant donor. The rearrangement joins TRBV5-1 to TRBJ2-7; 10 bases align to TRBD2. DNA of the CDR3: TGCGCCAGCAGCCTGAGCGGGAGGGCCCCCGAGCAGTACTTC. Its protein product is CASSLSGRAPEQYF.